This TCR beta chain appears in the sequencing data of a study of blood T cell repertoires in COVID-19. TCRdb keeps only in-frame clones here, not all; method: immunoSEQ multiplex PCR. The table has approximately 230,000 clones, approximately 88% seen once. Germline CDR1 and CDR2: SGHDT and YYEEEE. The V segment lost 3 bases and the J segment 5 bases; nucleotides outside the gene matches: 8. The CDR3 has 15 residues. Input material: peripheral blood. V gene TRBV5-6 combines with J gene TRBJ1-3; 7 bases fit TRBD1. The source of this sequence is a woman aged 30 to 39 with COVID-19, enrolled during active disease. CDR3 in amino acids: CASSSGTANRNTIYF. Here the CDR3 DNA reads TGTGCCAGCAGCTCCGGGACAGCTAATCGAAACACCATATATTTT.